Here is one T cell receptor (beta chain) with its context. The antigen is not known. UMIs and sample barcodes were carried by the TCR alpha and TCR beta cDNA libraries that 5'RACE produced using constant-segment primers. TCRdb re-called the 5' RACE reads with MiXCR, one entry per CDR3 protein. This repertoire shows about 390,000 distinct CDR3 sequences, about 21% found once; its top ten account for about 12%. Trimming pared 1 base from V and 7 bases from J, leaving 10 bases between. Germline CDR1 reads MRHNA; CDR2 reads SNTAGT. The CDR3 totals 13 residues. The record originates from a study of T-cell memory formation after mild COVID-19. Study results and caveats: Nothing confirmed that second-wave clones peaking on day 37 were specific for SARS-CoV-2. The study found balanced CD4/CD8 in clones contracting day 15 to 85 and a CD4+ lean in later expanders.

This chain connects TRBV6-4 to TRBJ1-2, with TRBD1 as a possible D gene (5 bases). This TCR was recovered from an adult woman who had mild COVID-19 (a few samples of this study predate the infection). Cell type and time point are not known. The specimen was PBMCs or a T cell subset sorted from them (not recorded which). CDR3 sequence reads: CASSDFGGTGYTF. CDR3 DNA: TGTGCCAGCAGTGACTTTGGGGGGACTGGCTACACCTTC.